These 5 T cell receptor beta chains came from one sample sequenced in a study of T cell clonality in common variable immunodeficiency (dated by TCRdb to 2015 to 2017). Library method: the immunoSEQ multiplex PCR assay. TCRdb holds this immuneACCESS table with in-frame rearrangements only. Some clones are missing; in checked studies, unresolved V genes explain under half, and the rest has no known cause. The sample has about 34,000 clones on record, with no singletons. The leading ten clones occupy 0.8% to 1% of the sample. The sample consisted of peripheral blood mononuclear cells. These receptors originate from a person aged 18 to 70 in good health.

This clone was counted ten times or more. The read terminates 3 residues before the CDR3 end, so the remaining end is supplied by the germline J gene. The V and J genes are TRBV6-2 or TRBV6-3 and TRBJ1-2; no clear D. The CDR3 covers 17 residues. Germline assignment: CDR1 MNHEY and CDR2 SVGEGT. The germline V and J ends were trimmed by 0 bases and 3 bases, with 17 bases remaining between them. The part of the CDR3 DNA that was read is TGTGCCAGCAGTTACTCGAGGTCTTTCCTCATTGACTATGGC. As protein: CASSYSRSFLIDYG. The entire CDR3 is CASSYSRSFLIDYGYTF.

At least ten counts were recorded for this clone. CDR3 sequence reads: CASSPGSQETQYF. CDR3 bases read: TGTGCCAGCTCACCGGGCAGCCAAGAGACC. The V call is TRBV18, the J call TRBJ2-5; D unresolved. Read data end 3 residues before the CDR3 end; the end is taken from the germline J gene. The length of the CDR3 is 13 residues. Looked up from germline, CDR1 is KGHSH and CDR2 is LQKENI. Trimming shortened V by 3 bases and J by 1 base, and 6 bases separated the two germline ends.

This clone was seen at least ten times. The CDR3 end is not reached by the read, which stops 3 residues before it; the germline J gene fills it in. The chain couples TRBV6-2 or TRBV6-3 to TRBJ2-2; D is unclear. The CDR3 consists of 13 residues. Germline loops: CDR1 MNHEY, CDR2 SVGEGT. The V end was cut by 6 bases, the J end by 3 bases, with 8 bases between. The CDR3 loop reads CASRLGHTGELFF. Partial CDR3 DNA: TGTGCCAGCAGATTAGGGCACACCGGGGAG.

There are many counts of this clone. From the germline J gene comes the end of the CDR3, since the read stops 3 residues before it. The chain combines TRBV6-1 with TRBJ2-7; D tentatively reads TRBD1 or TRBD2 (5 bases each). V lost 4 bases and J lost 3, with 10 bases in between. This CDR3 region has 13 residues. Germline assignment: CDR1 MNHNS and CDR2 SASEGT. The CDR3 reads CASSVSGSYEQYF. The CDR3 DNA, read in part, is TGTGCCAGCAGTGTCTCAGGGAGCTACGAG.

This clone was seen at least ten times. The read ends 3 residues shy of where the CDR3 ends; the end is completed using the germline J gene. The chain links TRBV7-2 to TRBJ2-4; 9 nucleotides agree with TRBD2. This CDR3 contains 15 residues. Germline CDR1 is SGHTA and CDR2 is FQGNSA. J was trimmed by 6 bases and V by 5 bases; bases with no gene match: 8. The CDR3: CASSAYLAGVNIQYF. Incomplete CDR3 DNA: TGTGCCAGCAGCGCATATTTAGCGGGGGTAAACATT.